A selection of T cell receptor beta chains follows, all from one sample in a study of OX40 agonist ivuxolimab in advanced cancers. Assay used: immunoSEQ multiplex PCR; TCRdb lists only in-frame clones, some missing. There are fewer than 95,000 clones in the sample; just over 90% occur only once, and approximately 0.41% lies in the top ten. Material: CD4+ or CD8+ T cells sorted from blood, obtained in a trial of the OX40 agonist ivuxolimab. All receptors derive from an adult with an advanced solid tumor such as melanoma, head and neck, liver or kidney cancer. CDR3s leave out the opening cysteine and the closing phenylalanine or tryptophan. A D gene is named only where the DNA matches it firmly.

TRBV18,-,ASSLTGLDSHEQY
TRBV2,-,ASSPQLTYEQY
TRBV6-5,TRBD1,ASSHSGGSREKLF
TRBV28,-,ASIPQGMNTEAF
TRBV10-3,TRBD1,AIRRDSSNYGYT
TRBV11-1,TRBD2,ASSLGTSGQETQY
TRBV5-1,-,ASSPGGSYNEQF
TRBV28,-,ASSPTPPTPNTGELF
TRBV5-1,TRBD1,ASSFSTGGPKETQY
TRBV9,TRBD1,ASSATGVTDTQY
TRBV2,TRBD1,ASSLSTGVNTEAF
TRBV27,TRBD1,ASRINRDSNTEAF
TRBV6-1,-,ASSEALKSWQPQH
TRBV6-4,-,ASSGELGSNEQF
TRBV29-1,TRBD1,SSRDSSETQY
TRBV28,TRBD1,ASSSVTGPTDTQY
TRBV4-3,TRBD2,ASSREGLAGTDTQY
TRBV6-5,-,ASSSQPGGGQETQY
TRBV11-3,TRBD2,ASSARLAGVSGETQY
TRBV19,TRBD2,ASSIASPLAGDYNEQF
TRBV29-1,-,SVERGYGYT
TRBV5-4,-,ASSLGQQETQY
TRBV30,-,AWGGFPYEQY
TRBV27,-,ASSFRGRDGYT
TRBV6-1,TRBD1,ASSGTGNQPQH
TRBV27,-,ASSLRGTPSFTYEQY